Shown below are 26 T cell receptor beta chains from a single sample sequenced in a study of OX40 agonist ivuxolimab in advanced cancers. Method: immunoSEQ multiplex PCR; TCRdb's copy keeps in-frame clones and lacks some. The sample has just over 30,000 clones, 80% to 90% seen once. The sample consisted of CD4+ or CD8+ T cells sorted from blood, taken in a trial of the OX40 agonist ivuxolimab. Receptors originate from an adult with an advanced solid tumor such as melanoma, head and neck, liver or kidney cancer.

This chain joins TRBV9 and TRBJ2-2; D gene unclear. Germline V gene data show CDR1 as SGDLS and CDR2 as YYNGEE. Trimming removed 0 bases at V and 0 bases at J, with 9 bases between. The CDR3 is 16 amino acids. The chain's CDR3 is CASSVVGIANTGELFF. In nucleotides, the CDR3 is TGTGCCAGCAGCGTAGTCGGAATCGCGAACACCGGGGAGCTGTTTTTT.

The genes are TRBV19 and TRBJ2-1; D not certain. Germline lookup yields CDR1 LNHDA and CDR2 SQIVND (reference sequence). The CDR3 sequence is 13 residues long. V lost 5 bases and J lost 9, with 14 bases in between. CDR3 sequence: CASSPENSVEQFF. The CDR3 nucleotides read TGTGCCAGTAGTCCAGAAAATTCAGTTGAGCAGTTCTTC.

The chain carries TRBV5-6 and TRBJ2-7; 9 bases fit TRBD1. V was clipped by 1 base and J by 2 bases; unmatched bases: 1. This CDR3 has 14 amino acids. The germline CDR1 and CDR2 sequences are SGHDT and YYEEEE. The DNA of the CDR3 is TGTGCCAGCAGCTTGAGGGACAGGGCCTACGAGCAGTACTTC. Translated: CASSLRDRAYEQYF. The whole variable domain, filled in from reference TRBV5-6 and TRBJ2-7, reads DAGVTQSPTHLIKTRGQQVTLRCSPKSGHDTVSWYQQALGQGPQFIFQYYEEEERQRGNFPDRFSGHQFPNYSSELNVNALLLGDSALYLCASSLRDRAYEQYFGPGTRLTVT.

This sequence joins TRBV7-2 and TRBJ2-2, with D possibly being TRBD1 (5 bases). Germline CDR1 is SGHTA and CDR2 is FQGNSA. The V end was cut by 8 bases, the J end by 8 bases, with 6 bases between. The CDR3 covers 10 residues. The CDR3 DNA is TGTGCCAGCGGGGCAGGGGAGCTGTTTTTT. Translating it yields CASGAGELFF.

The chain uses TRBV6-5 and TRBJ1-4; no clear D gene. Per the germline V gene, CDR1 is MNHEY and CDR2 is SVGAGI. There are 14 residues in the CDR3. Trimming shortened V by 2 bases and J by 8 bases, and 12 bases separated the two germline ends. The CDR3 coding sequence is TGTGCCAGCAGTTACGACCTAAGAAGAGAAAAACTGTTTTTT. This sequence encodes CASSYDLRREKLFF.

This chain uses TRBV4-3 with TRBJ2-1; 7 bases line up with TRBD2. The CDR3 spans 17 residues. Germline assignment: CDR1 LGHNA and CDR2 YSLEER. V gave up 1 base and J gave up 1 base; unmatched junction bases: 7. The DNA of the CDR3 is TGCGCCAGCAGCCAAGGTCACCCTAGCGGTTCCTACAATGAGCAGTTCTTC. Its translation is CASSQGHPSGSYNEQFF.

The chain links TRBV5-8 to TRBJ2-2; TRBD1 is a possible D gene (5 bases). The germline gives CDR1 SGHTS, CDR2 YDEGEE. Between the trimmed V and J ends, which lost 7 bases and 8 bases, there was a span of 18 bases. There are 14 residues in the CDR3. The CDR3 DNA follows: TGTGCCAGCCGGGTGGACACGTCCTCTGGGGAGCTGTTTTTT. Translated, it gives CASRVDTSSGELFF.

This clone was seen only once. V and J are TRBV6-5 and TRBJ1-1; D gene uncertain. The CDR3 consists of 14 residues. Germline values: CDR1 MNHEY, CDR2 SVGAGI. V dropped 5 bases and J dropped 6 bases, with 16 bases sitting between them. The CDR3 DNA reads TGTGCCAGCAGTCAGACGGTCCAACGGGCTGAAGCTTTCTTT. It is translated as CASSQTVQRAEAFF.

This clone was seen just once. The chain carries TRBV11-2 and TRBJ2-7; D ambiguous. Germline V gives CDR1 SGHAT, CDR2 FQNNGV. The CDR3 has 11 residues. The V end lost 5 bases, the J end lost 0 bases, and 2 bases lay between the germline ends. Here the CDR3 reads CASSRSYEQYF. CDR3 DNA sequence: TGTGCCAGCAGCCGCTCCTACGAGCAGTACTTC.

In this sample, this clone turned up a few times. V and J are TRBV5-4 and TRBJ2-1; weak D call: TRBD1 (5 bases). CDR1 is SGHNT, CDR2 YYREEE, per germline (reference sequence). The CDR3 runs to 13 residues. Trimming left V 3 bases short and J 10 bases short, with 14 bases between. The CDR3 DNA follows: TGTGCCAGCAGCTCCGGACATGTCGGGGAGCAGTTCTTC. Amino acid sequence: CASSSGHVGEQFF. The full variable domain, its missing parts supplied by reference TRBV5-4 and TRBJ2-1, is ETGVTQSPTHLIKTRGQQVTLRCSSQSGHNTVSWYQQALGQGPQFIFQYYREEENGRGNFPPRFSGLQFPNYSSELNVNALELDDSALYLCASSSGHVGEQFFGPGTRLTVL.

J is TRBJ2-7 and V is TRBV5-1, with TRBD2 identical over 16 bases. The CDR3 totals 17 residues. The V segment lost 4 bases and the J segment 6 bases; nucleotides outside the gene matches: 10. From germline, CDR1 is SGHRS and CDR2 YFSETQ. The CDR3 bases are TGCGCCAGCAGCCGGGGACTAGCGGGAGGGCCGGGGGGCGAGCAGTACTTC. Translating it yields CASSRGLAGGPGGEQYF.

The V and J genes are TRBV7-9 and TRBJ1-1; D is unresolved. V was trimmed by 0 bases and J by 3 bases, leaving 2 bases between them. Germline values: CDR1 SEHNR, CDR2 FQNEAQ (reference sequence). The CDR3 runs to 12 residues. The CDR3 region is CASSLAHTEAFF. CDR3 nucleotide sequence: TGTGCCAGCAGCTTAGCCCACACTGAAGCTTTCTTT.

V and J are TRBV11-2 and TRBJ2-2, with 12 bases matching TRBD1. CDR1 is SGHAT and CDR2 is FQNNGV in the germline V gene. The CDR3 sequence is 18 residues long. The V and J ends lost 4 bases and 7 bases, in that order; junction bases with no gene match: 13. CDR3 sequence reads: CASSSLPPGQGAVGELFF. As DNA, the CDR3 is TGTGCCAGCAGCTCTTTACCACCGGGACAGGGGGCCGTCGGGGAGCTGTTTTTT.

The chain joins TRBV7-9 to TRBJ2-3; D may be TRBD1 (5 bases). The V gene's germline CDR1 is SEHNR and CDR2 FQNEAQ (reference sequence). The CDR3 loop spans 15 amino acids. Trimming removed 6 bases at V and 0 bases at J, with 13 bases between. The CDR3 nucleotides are TGTGCCAGCAGTCCGGGCCAGGGAAGCACAGATACGCAGTATTTT. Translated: CASSPGQGSTDTQYF.

CDR3 protein: CASSLSKIDDSFILAGDPDTQYF. The CDR3 DNA is TGTGCCAGCAGTTTATCGAAAATAGACGACTCTTTCATTCTAGCGGGGGACCCAGATACGCAGTATTTT. The chain recombines TRBV28 with TRBJ2-3; 10 nucleotides match TRBD2. CDR1 is MDHEN, CDR2 SYDVKM, per germline. The CDR3 has 23 amino acids. V lost 1 base, J lost 4 bases, and 26 bases stayed unmatched.

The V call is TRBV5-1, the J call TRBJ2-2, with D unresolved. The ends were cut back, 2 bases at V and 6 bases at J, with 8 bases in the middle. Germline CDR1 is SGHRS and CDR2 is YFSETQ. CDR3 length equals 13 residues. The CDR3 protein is CASSFSSPGELFF. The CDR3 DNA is TGCGCCAGCAGCTTCTCGTCACCCGGGGAGCTGTTTTTT.

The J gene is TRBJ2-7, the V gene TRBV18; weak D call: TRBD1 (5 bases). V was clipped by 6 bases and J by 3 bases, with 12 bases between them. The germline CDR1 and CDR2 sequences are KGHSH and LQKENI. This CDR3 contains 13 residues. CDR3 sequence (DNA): TGTGCCAGCTCTCCCGACAGCGACTACGAGCAGTACTTC. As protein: CASSPDSDYEQYF.

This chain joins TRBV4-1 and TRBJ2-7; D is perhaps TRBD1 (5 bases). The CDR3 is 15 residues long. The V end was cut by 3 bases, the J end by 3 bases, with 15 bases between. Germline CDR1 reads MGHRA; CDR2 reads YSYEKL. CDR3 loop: CASSQVQSDSYEQYF. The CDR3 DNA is TGCGCCAGCAGCCAGGTCCAATCCGACAGCTACGAGCAGTACTTC.

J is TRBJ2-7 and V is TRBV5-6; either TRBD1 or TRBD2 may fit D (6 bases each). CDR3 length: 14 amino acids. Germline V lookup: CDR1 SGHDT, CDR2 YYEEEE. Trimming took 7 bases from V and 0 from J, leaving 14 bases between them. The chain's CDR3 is CASHSSGASYEQYF. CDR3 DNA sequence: TGTGCCAGCCATAGTTCGGGGGCCTCCTACGAGCAGTACTTC.

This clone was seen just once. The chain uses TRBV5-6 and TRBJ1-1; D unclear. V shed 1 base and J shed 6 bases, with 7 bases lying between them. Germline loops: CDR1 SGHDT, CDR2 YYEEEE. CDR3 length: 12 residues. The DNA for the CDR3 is TGTGCCAGCAGCTTGCCGAGCGCTGAAGCTTTCTTT. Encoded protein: CASSLPSAEAFF.

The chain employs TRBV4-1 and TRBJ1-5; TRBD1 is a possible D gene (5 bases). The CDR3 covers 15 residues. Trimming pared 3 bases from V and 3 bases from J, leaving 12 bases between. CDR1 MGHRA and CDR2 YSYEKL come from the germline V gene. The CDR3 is CASSHSGRSNQPQHF. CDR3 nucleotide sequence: TGCGCCAGCAGCCACTCGGGACGGTCCAATCAGCCCCAGCATTTT.

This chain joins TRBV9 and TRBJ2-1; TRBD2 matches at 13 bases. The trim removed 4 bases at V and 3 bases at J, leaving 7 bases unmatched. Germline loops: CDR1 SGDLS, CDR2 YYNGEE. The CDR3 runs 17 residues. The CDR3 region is CASSPRGLAGRYNEQFF. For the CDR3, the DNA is TGTGCCAGCAGCCCACGGGGACTAGCGGGACGCTACAATGAGCAGTTCTTC.

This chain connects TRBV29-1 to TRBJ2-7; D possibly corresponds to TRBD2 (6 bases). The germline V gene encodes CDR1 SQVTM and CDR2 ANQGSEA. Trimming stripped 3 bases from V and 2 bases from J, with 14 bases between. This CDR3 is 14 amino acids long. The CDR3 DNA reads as TGCAGCGTTGAGAGCGCTAGCGAGACCTACGAGCAGTACTTC. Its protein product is CSVESASETYEQYF.

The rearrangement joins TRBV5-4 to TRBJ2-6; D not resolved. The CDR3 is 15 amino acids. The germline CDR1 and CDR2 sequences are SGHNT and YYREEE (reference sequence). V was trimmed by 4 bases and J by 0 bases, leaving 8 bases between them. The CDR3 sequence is CASSPKGSGANVLTF. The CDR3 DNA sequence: TGTGCCAGCAGCCCTAAGGGCTCTGGGGCCAACGTCCTGACTTTC.

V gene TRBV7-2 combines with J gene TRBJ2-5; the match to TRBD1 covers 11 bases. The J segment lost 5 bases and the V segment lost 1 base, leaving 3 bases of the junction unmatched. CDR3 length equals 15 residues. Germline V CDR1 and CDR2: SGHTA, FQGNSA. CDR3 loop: CASSLGTGGRETQYF. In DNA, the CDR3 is TGTGCCAGCAGCTTAGGGACAGGGGGCCGGGAGACCCAGTACTTC.

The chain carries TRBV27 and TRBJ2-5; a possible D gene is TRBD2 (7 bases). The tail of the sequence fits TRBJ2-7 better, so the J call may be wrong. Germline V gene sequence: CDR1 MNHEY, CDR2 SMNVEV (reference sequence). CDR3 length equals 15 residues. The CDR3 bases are TGTGCCAGCAGACCCCTAGGGGGAGGGTCCTACGAGCAGTACTTC. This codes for CASRPLGGGSYEQYF.